This T cell receptor (beta chain) was recovered during a study of Graves' ophthalmopathy and Graves' hyperthyroidism. Broader study findings: In predicting ophthalmopathy progression, the model reached 70.59% sensitivity and roughly 75% specificity.

RNA transcripts served as template for amplifying TCR beta CDR3 sequences. The workflow started with a first-round RT-PCR run with HTBI primers and then moved on to a second-round multiplex PCR. MiXCR, run by TCRdb on the multiplex PCR reads, gives a single entry per CDR3 protein. The table shows 350,000 to 400,000 distinct CDR3 sequences, with about 18% occurring only once. Moderate-to-severe activity, CAS ≥3, NOSPECS ≥4 and a duration under 3 months were seen in donors with ophthalmopathy. PBMCs were isolated by Ficoll-Paque density gradient centrifugation, using about 10 ml of fresh peripheral blood as the starting material. At least ten counts were recorded for this clonotype. The antigen is unknown. Trimming took off 6 bases at V and 4 bases at J, with 10 bases between the two ends. The CDR3 runs to 11 residues. Germline V CDR1 and CDR2: SQVTM, ANQGSEA.

Sequenced material: peripheral blood. This clonotype originated in a woman younger than 30 with Graves' ophthalmopathy. This chain joins TRBV29-1 and TRBJ2-7; TRBD1 is a possible D gene (5 bases). The CDR3 loop is CSVLRQYEQYF. DNA of the CDR3: TGCAGCGTCCTAAGACAGTACGAGCAGTACTTC.